This TCR beta chain was captured by sequencing in a study of control samples from healthy donors and cancer patients. Sequencing was performed with immunoSEQ multiplex PCR; in TCRdb, only in-frame clones are kept and a portion is missing. The data show hundreds of thousands of clones, over 75% seen once. Trimming took off 0 bases at V and 5 bases at J, with 14 bases between the two ends. This CDR3 has 15 amino acids. CDR1 and CDR2 (germline): SGHNT, YYREEE (reference sequence). The sample was PBMCs. The clonotype originates from a man between 40 and 49 years old with head and neck cancer. The V call is TRBV5-4, the J call TRBJ1-2, with D possibly matching TRBD1 (6 bases). CDR3 coding DNA: TGTGCCAGCAGCTTGGGTGGAGGGGGGCTGTATGGCTACACCTTC. This gives the protein CASSLGGGGLYGYTF.